This TCR beta chain was obtained from a study of OX40 agonist ivuxolimab in advanced cancers. Overall study findings and caveats: Part of the nonresponder group also had normalized T-cell clonal expansion that was low. Some of the lowest clonal expansion was seen in partial responders at 0.1-3.0 mg/kg. There were, on average, more expanded clones in CD8+ T cells than in CD4+.

Details on this clone: Its antigen is as yet unknown.

Autoimmune disease history or systemic immunosuppression meant exclusion. The CDR3 sequence is 15 residues long. With 6 bases clipped from V and 6 bases from J, the junction kept 9 bases outside the gene matches. The germline gives CDR1 SEHNR, CDR2 FQNEAQ (reference sequence). Generated by immunoSEQ multiplex PCR, the TCRdb table keeps only in-frame clones and is missing some. The table lists about 40,000 clones, roughly 90% of them singletons. The rearrangement links TRBV7-9 to TRBJ2-2, with 8 bases lining up with TRBD1. This clonotype was sampled from an adult with an advanced solid tumor such as melanoma, head and neck, liver or kidney cancer. Source: CD4+ or CD8+ T cells sorted from blood, taken in a trial of the OX40 agonist ivuxolimab. Here the CDR3 DNA reads TGTGCCAGCAGATCGACAGGGGCCATGCCCGGGGAGCTGTTTTTT. Translation gives CASRSTGAMPGELFF.